A single TCR beta chain is shown here with its context. Original handling: Amplified reference gene primers provided the basis for estimating nucleated cell counts. Clones were read by immunoSEQ multiplex PCR, and TCRdb kept only the in-frame ones, dropping some. From that table come the V and J calls and clone size; the DNA was used to work out D and trimming. The profile covers about 280,000 clones, with approximately 90% appearing a single time and about 4.6% taken by the ten largest. These data are taken from a study of blood T cell repertoires in COVID-19. Turning to the study itself: Researchers got acute and convalescent COVID-19 samples from the United States, Italy and Spain. Nucleic acid was either cDNA or gDNA, and it came from T cells, B-cell-depleted T cells, or PBMCs.

Germline V gene lookup returns CDR1 KGHSH and CDR2 LQKENI. CDR3 length: 11 amino acids. Trimming pared 6 bases from V and 2 bases from J, leaving 5 bases between. This TCR was recovered from a man aged 35-49 years with acute or convalescent COVID-19. The chain has TRBV18 and TRBJ2-7; no definite D call. The source material was peripheral blood. The CDR3 region is CASSRAYEQYF. In nucleotides, the CDR3 is TGTGCCAGCTCTCGCGCCTACGAGCAGTACTTC.